Listed below are T cell receptor beta chains from one sample, sequenced in a study of CXCR3-negative and CXCR3-positive naive CD8 T cells. No DNA is given; TCRdb re-called the 5' RACE reads and lists each CDR3 protein once. The listing contains 150,000 or so distinct CDR3 sequences. Material for sequencing was naive CXCR3- CD8+ T cells from blood. The receptors come from a human donor in good health. Some clones in this sample may be carry-over from other donors' samples. Both conserved end residues are part of each CDR3. The order of the fields is V gene, J gene, CDR3 protein.

v_gene: TRBV5-1; j_gene: TRBJ1-6; CDR3aa: CASSLDAGGGSSPLHF
v_gene: TRBV5-1; j_gene: TRBJ2-3; CDR3aa: CASSLVGTDTQYF
v_gene: TRBV19; j_gene: TRBJ2-1; CDR3aa: CASSIDGQRLNEQFF
v_gene: TRBV15; j_gene: TRBJ2-5; CDR3aa: CATSSRRIETQYF
v_gene: TRBV29-1; j_gene: TRBJ2-3; CDR3aa: CSAYPGQENTDTQYF
v_gene: TRBV14; j_gene: TRBJ1-6; CDR3aa: CASSPGKSYNSPLHF
v_gene: TRBV6-5; j_gene: TRBJ2-3; CDR3aa: CASSFMGTDTQYF
v_gene: TRBV11-2; j_gene: TRBJ2-5; CDR3aa: CASSQLGIGYQETQYF
v_gene: TRBV27; j_gene: TRBJ1-6; CDR3aa: CASSLLGSYNSPLHF
v_gene: TRBV28; j_gene: TRBJ2-3; CDR3aa: CASSRRDEHTDTQYF
v_gene: TRBV15; j_gene: TRBJ2-5; CDR3aa: CATSPRDRRRETQYF
v_gene: TRBV20-1; j_gene: TRBJ2-1; CDR3aa: CSARGLDRGGNEQFF
v_gene: TRBV7-6; j_gene: TRBJ2-3; CDR3aa: CASSLAGGTDTQYF
v_gene: TRBV12-3/TRBV12-4; j_gene: TRBJ1-2; CDR3aa: CASSPMDSPNYGYTF
v_gene: TRBV20-1; j_gene: TRBJ2-3; CDR3aa: CSAHGLAGSADTQYF
v_gene: TRBV19; j_gene: TRBJ2-1; CDR3aa: CASSLGSGSYNEPFF
v_gene: TRBV27; j_gene: TRBJ1-2; CDR3aa: CASSLGAYYGYTF
v_gene: TRBV12-3/TRBV12-4; j_gene: TRBJ2-6; CDR3aa: CASSPSNVLTF
v_gene: TRBV29-1; j_gene: TRBJ2-1; CDR3aa: CSVEDPTSGTYNEQFF
v_gene: TRBV7-9; j_gene: TRBJ2-5; CDR3aa: CASRRDNQETQYF
v_gene: TRBV7-3; j_gene: TRBJ2-2; CDR3aa: CASSPGTRNPGELFF
v_gene: TRBV5-1; j_gene: TRBJ2-1; CDR3aa: CASSSQGPGGAYNEQFF
v_gene: TRBV29-1; j_gene: TRBJ2-7; CDR3aa: CSVEFSGSYEQYF
v_gene: TRBV7-2; j_gene: TRBJ2-7; CDR3aa: CASSYGTRVEQYF
v_gene: TRBV7-3; j_gene: TRBJ2-1; CDR3aa: CASSLSKSSYNEQFF
v_gene: TRBV7-8; j_gene: TRBJ2-1; CDR3aa: CASSLGLSYNEQFF
v_gene: TRBV7-8; j_gene: TRBJ1-1; CDR3aa: CASSSSPSGTEAFF
v_gene: TRBV18; j_gene: TRBJ2-1; CDR3aa: CASSPSRSSYNEQFF
v_gene: TRBV9; j_gene: TRBJ2-5; CDR3aa: CASSVGGGAQETQYF
v_gene: TRBV7-9; j_gene: TRBJ2-1; CDR3aa: CASSYREGTYNEQFF
v_gene: TRBV10-3; j_gene: TRBJ2-1; CDR3aa: CAISAPGQRYNEQFF
v_gene: TRBV7-8; j_gene: TRBJ2-2; CDR3aa: CASSLVTATGELFF
v_gene: TRBV21-1; j_gene: TRBJ1-3; CDR3aa: CASSNGLSGGNTIYF
v_gene: TRBV19; j_gene: TRBJ2-2; CDR3aa: CASSIFYGITGELFF